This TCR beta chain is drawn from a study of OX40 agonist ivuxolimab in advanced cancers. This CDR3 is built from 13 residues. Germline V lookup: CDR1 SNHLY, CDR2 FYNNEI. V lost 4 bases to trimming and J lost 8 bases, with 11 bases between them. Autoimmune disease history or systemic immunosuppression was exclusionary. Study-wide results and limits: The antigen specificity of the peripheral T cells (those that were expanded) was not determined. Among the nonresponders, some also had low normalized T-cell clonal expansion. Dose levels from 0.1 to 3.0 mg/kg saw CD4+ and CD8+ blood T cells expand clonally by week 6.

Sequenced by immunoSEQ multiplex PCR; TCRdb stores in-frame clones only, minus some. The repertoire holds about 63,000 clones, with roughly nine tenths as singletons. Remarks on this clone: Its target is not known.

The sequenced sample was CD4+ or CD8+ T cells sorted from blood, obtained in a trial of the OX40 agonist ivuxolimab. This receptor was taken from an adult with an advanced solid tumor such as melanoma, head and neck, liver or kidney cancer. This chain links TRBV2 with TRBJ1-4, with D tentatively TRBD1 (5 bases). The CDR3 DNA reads TGTGCCAGCAGTGGCGCCCGGGGGGAAAAACTGTTTTTT. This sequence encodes CASSGARGEKLFF. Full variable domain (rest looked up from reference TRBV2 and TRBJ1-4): EPEVTQTPSHQVTQMGQEVILRCVPISNHLYFYWYRQILGQKVEFLVSFYNNEISEKSEIFDDQFSVERPDGSNFTLKIRSTKLEDSAMYFCASSGARGEKLFFGSGTQLSVL.